The clone carrying this T cell receptor (beta chain) was seen more than once but under ten times. The data belong to a study of blood T cell repertoires in COVID-19. Study processing details: Amplification of reference gene primers was used by the study to estimate nucleated cell counts. Here immunoSEQ multiplex PCR was the method, and the copy in TCRdb shows in-frame clones only, minus some. For V, J and clone size, that table is used; D and trimming come from the DNA. The sample has fewer than 250,000 clones, roughly 89% seen once. Sequencing was carried out using PBMCs or T cells enriched from blood (not recorded which). This clonotype was sampled from a woman aged 40 to 55 who had recovered from COVID-19.

The CDR3 bases are TGTGCCAGCAGCTTCGACAGGGGGACGGAAAAACTGTTTTTT. Protein sequence: CASSFDRGTEKLFF. This rearrangement joins TRBV2 to TRBJ1-4; TRBD1 agrees at 9 bases. The CDR3 contains 14 residues. Germline CDR1 SNHLY, CDR2 FYNNEI. Germline trimming cut 6 bases from V and 8 bases from J; bases unmatched to any gene: 7.